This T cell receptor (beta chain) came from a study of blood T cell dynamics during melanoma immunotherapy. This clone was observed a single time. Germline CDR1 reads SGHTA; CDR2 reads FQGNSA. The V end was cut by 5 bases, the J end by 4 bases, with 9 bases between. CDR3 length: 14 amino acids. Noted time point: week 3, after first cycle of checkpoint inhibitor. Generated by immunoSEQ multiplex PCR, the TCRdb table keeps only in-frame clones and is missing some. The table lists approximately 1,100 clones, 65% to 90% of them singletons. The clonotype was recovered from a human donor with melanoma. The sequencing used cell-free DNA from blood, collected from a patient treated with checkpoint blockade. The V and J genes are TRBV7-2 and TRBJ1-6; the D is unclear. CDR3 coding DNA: TGTGCCAGCAGCCCCGACGGGTATAATTCACCCCTCCACTTT. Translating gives CASSPDGYNSPLHF. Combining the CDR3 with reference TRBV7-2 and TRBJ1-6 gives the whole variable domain GAGVSQSPSNKVTEKGKDVELRCDPISGHTALYWYRQSLGQGLEFLIYFQGNSAPDKSGLPSDRFSAERTGGSVSTLTIQRTQQEDSAVYLCASSPDGYNSPLHFGNGTRLTVT.